These 27 T cell receptor beta chains were all obtained from the same sample, sequenced in a study of beta chain features in type 1 diabetes. Findings of the study overall: Researchers report that Type 1 diabetes patients had moderately but significantly shorter TCRB CDR3s across all four CD4+ subsets.

Which antigens these TCRs recognize remains unknown. The whole isolated RNA underwent reverse transcription, so sequencing captured expressed TCRB transcripts. The method was immunoSEQ multiplex PCR; TCRdb's version includes in-frame clones alone and lacks a portion of them. The sample has 310,000 or so clones, 9.3% seen once. Sequencing was carried out using central memory CD4+ T cells from blood. All receptors derive from a man aged 25-40 years with type 1 diabetes.

The sample holds a few counts of this clone. This sequence joins TRBV19 and TRBJ1-1; D is ambiguous. The germline V and J ends were trimmed by 8 bases and 0 bases, with 10 bases remaining between them. The CDR3 covers 13 residues. From germline, CDR1 is LNHDA and CDR2 SQIVND (reference sequence). The CDR3, as DNA: TGTGCCAGTGCATATCTCATGAACACTGAAGCTTTCTTT. Its protein is CASAYLMNTEAFF.

This chain links TRBV7-2 with TRBJ2-5; D not resolved. The CDR3 consists of 13 residues. Trimming removed 2 bases at V and 5 bases at J, with 9 bases between. CDR1 and CDR2 from the germline V gene are SGHTA and FQGNSA. The CDR3 DNA reads as TGTGCCAGCAGCTTACCCGGGCTCGAGACCCAGTACTTC. Amino acid sequence: CASSLPGLETQYF.

This clone was observed a handful of times. Other DNA sequences in this sample translate to the same CDR3. The chain employs TRBV5-1 and TRBJ2-3; D ambiguous. The V gene lost 1 base and the J gene lost 5 bases, with 5 bases spanning the gap. Looked up from germline, CDR1 is SGHRS and CDR2 is YFSETQ. The CDR3 totals 12 residues. CDR3 nucleotide sequence: TGCGCCAGCAGCTTGACACAAGATACGCAGTATTTT. It codes for CASSLTQDTQYF.

The V and J genes are TRBV4-2 and TRBJ2-1, with D perhaps matching TRBD1 (5 bases). Germline V gene data show CDR1 as LGHNA and CDR2 as YNFKEQ. V was clipped by 0 bases and J by 2 bases, with 14 bases between them. The CDR3 totals 17 residues. The CDR3 nucleotides read TGTGCCAGCAGCCAAGATACGCGCAGGGCTCCCTACAATGAGCAGTTCTTC. This codes for CASSQDTRRAPYNEQFF.

This clone turned up a few times. V gene TRBV2 combines with J gene TRBJ2-2, with TRBD1 identical over 7 bases. This CDR3 is built from 18 residues. Trimming cost V 3 bases and J 2 bases; bases outside gene matches: 12. CDR1 is SNHLY, CDR2 FYNNEI, per germline. The CDR3 DNA follows: TGTGCCAGCAGTGATATTGTGACAGGGCAGGTCAACACCGGGGAGCTGTTTTTT. This sequence encodes CASSDIVTGQVNTGELFF. Filled out from reference TRBV2 and TRBJ2-2, the complete variable domain reads EPEVTQTPSHQVTQMGQEVILRCVPISNHLYFYWYRQILGQKVEFLVSFYNNEISEKSEIFDDQFSVERPDGSNFTLKIRSTKLEDSAMYFCASSDIVTGQVNTGELFFGEGSRLTVL.

This clone was counted between two and nine times. The J gene is TRBJ2-4, the V gene TRBV27, with D maybe TRBD2 (6 bases). Deletions cut 4 bases from V and 9 bases from J, with 19 bases between. CDR1 and CDR2 (germline): MNHEY, SMNVEV (reference sequence). There are 15 residues in the CDR3. The CDR3 nucleotides are TGTGCCAGCAGTTCCCCATCCCAGGGACTGGGCATTCAGTACTTC. Protein sequence: CASSSPSQGLGIQYF.

This clone was recorded a few times. The chain links TRBV7-9 to TRBJ1-1; the match to TRBD1 covers 7 bases. V lost 3 bases and J lost 6; bases outside the gene matches: 7. Per germline, CDR1 SEHNR and CDR2 FQNEAQ (reference sequence). This CDR3 is built from 14 residues. The CDR3: CASSFRQGSAEAFF. The CDR3, as DNA: TGTGCCAGCAGCTTTAGACAGGGAAGCGCTGAAGCTTTCTTT.

The gene calls are TRBV28 and TRBJ1-1; unclear D gene. This CDR3 has 14 residues. The V and J ends lost 6 bases and 0 bases respectively, with 11 bases between them. Per germline, CDR1 MDHEN and CDR2 SYDVKM. The CDR3 bases are TGTGCCAGCAGCTCTTGGTCGGTGAACACTGAAGCTTTCTTT. This gives the protein CASSSWSVNTEAFF.

CDR3 sequence reads: CASSSRTGNTLETQYF. The DNA of the CDR3 is TGTGCCAGCAGCTCCCGGACAGGGAATACTTTAGAGACCCAGTACTTC. The chain combines TRBV9 with TRBJ2-5; 8 nucleotides align to TRBD1. Germline CDR1 and CDR2: SGDLS and YYNGEE. Trimming at V came to 4 bases and at J to 4 bases, leaving 12 bases not matched to a gene. The CDR3 totals 16 residues.

This clone was seen a handful of times. The chain has TRBV18 and TRBJ2-5; D could derive from TRBD1 or TRBD2 (5 bases each). Germline loops: CDR1 KGHSH, CDR2 LQKENI. Deletions cut 4 bases from V and 2 bases from J, with 11 bases between. The CDR3 extends over 14 amino acids. This CDR3 is CASSLGTEQETQYF. The CDR3 coding sequence is TGTGCCAGCTCACTGGGGACGGAACAAGAGACCCAGTACTTC.

The chain recombines TRBV14 with TRBJ2-7; D possibly corresponds to TRBD1 (6 bases). The CDR3 is made up of 16 amino acids. Germline V CDR1 and CDR2: SGHDN, FVKESK. Trimming stripped 0 bases from V and 2 bases from J, with 14 bases between. The CDR3 nucleotides are TGTGCCAGCAGCCAAGAAAAAAGGACAGCTACCTACGAGCAGTACTTC. Translated, it gives CASSQEKRTATYEQYF.

This clone showed up just a few times. The chain employs TRBV7-2 and TRBJ2-7; D may be TRBD1 (7 bases). Trimming stripped 2 bases from V and 5 bases from J, with 13 bases between. This CDR3 has 14 residues. Germline CDR1 reads SGHTA; CDR2 reads FQGNSA. CDR3 residues: CASSLRQGGDEQYF. The CDR3 coding sequence is TGTGCCAGCAGCTTAAGGCAGGGGGGTGACGAGCAGTACTTC.

This clone was seen only a few times. The chain carries TRBV5-1 and TRBJ1-2; D is undetermined. Trimming removed 0 bases at V and 5 bases at J, with 14 bases between. The CDR3 spans 15 residues. The germline V gene has CDR1 SGHRS and CDR2 YFSETQ. CDR3 nucleotides: TGCGCCAGCAGCTTGGGGGGAGCTCTAGGTTATGGCTACACCTTC. Protein sequence: CASSLGGALGYGYTF.

This clone occurred once. The rearrangement links TRBV9 to TRBJ1-1; D perhaps matches TRBD1 (5 bases). Trimming cost V 0 bases and J 5 bases, with 17 bases left between them. Germline-derived CDR1 and CDR2 are SGDLS and YYNGEE. The CDR3 loop spans 16 amino acids. For the CDR3, the DNA is TGTGCCAGCAGCGTAGTCGGGACCTCTGGGTTGACTGAAGCTTTCTTT. It yields the protein CASSVVGTSGLTEAFF.

In its sample, this clone was seen a few times. The CDR3 region is CASSLIYRGRNGYTF. The CDR3, as DNA: TGTGCCAGCAGCTTAATCTACAGGGGGCGCAACGGCTACACCTTC. The chain recombines TRBV7-9 with TRBJ1-2; 9 nucleotides match TRBD1. The trim removed 2 bases at V and 8 bases at J, leaving 9 bases unmatched. Germline V CDR1 and CDR2: SEHNR, FQNEAQ (reference sequence). There are 15 residues in the CDR3.

The sample holds a few counts of this clone. V gene TRBV7-8 combines with J gene TRBJ2-5; 13 bases fit TRBD2. This CDR3 region has 15 residues. J gave up 5 bases and V 2 bases, and 2 bases lay outside the gene matches. Germline V CDR1 and CDR2: SGHVS, FQNEAQ. The CDR3 sequence is CASSLTSGGGETQYF. CDR3 sequence (DNA): TGTGCCAGCAGCTTAACTAGCGGGGGGGGTGAGACCCAGTACTTC.

This clone was observed a few times. The chain uses TRBV28 and TRBJ2-7; 12 bases map to TRBD1. Per germline, CDR1 MDHEN and CDR2 SYDVKM. V was clipped by 4 bases and J by 11 bases; unmatched bases: 9. This CDR3 is 14 amino acids long. The CDR3 nucleotides are TGTGCCAGCAGTTCCTCGTGGGACAGGGGGCTTGAGTACTTC. It is translated as CASSSSWDRGLEYF. Full variable domain (rest looked up from reference TRBV28 and TRBJ2-7): DVKVTQSSRYLVKRTGEKVFLECVQDMDHENMFWYRQDPGLGLRLIYFSYDVKMKEKGDIPEGYSVSREKKERFSLILESASTNQTSMYLCASSSSWDRGLEYFGPGTRLTVT.

This clone was found a few times. The rearrangement uses TRBV5-1 and TRBJ2-5; D ambiguous. This CDR3 contains 16 residues. Germline V gene sequence: CDR1 SGHRS, CDR2 YFSETQ. Trimming took 5 bases from V and 0 from J, leaving 17 bases between them. The CDR3 loop reads CASSNSLYLNQETQYF. DNA for the CDR3: TGCGCCAGCAGTAACAGCCTGTACCTTAACCAAGAGACCCAGTACTTC.

In its sample, this clone was seen many times. This chain links TRBV9 with TRBJ1-2; no definite D call. Germline V CDR1 and CDR2: SGDLS, YYNGEE. The CDR3 sequence is 16 residues long. Deletions cut 0 bases from V and 2 bases from J, with 14 bases between. This CDR3 is CASSVDPRVENYGYTF. The DNA of the CDR3 is TGTGCCAGCAGCGTAGACCCGAGGGTTGAGAACTATGGCTACACCTTC.

This clone was picked up a small number of times. The V gene is TRBV29-1, the J gene TRBJ2-7; D not resolved. Trimming shortened V by 2 bases and J by 1 base, and 12 bases separated the two germline ends. The germline CDR1 and CDR2 sequences are SQVTM and ANQGSEA. This CDR3 contains 14 residues. The CDR3 nucleotides are TGCAGCGTTGAACTGCACCAACGATCCTACGAGCAGTACTTC. Its protein product is CSVELHQRSYEQYF.

This clone was recorded at least ten times. The sample contains more than one DNA sequence encoding this CDR3. This chain links TRBV7-9 with TRBJ2-3; 11 bases align to TRBD2. Trimming removed 5 bases from V and 3 bases from J; junction bases left unmatched: 4. The CDR3 totals 15 residues. Germline V CDR1 and CDR2: SEHNR, FQNEAQ (reference sequence). CDR3 in amino acids: CASSPGLAETDTQYF. CDR3 DNA: TGTGCCAGCAGCCCGGGACTAGCGGAGACAGATACGCAGTATTTT.

V gene TRBV6-1 combines with J gene TRBJ2-7; D ambiguous. From germline, CDR1 is MNHNS and CDR2 SASEGT. The CDR3 runs to 13 residues. V shed 5 bases and J shed 4 bases, with 12 bases lying between them. The CDR3 here is CASSRTVRYEQYF. As DNA, the CDR3 is TGTGCCAGCAGTCGGACGGTTCGGTACGAGCAGTACTTC.

The rearrangement uses TRBV28 and TRBJ1-4; D not certain. The CDR3 is 14 residues long. Germline V gene data show CDR1 as MDHEN and CDR2 as SYDVKM. Trimming left V 6 bases short and J 8 bases short, with 16 bases between. CDR3 amino acids: CASRVGRVGEKLFF. Here the CDR3 DNA reads TGTGCCAGCAGAGTCGGCCGTGTGGGCGAAAAACTGTTTTTT.

This chain joins TRBV16 and TRBJ2-1; possibly TRBD1 for D (5 bases). V was trimmed by 0 bases and J by 0 bases, leaving 9 bases between them. The CDR3 covers 16 residues. The germline gives CDR1 KGHSY, CDR2 FQNENV. The CDR3 DNA follows: TGTGCCAGCAGCCAATCGACAGCCAGCTCCTACAATGAGCAGTTCTTC. Amino acid sequence: CASSQSTASSYNEQFF.

The CDR3 DNA sequence: TGTGCCAGCAGTTCGACGCGGTCCTACGAGCAGTACTTC. Translating it yields CASSSTRSYEQYF. The chain links TRBV6-5 to TRBJ2-7; D uncertain. This CDR3 region has 13 residues. Between the trimmed V and J ends, which lost 4 bases and 1 base, there was a span of 8 bases. Germline CDR1 reads MNHEY; CDR2 reads SVGAGI.

This clone was observed a few times. The rearrangement joins TRBV7-9 to TRBJ2-6, with D perhaps assigned TRBD1 or TRBD2 (6 bases each). This CDR3 has 16 residues. Trimming took 5 bases from V and 4 from J, leaving 15 bases between them. Per germline, CDR1 SEHNR and CDR2 FQNEAQ (reference sequence). For the CDR3, the DNA is TGTGCCAGCAGCGAGCCGGGGGCGCGAGGGGCCAACGTCCTGACTTTC. Amino acid sequence: CASSEPGARGANVLTF.

This clone was seen a handful of times. The rearrangement joins TRBV5-1 to TRBJ1-1; 9 nucleotides match TRBD1. Germline CDR1 SGHRS, CDR2 YFSETQ. The CDR3 totals 15 residues. V shed 4 bases and J 5 bases; nucleotides not matched to a gene: 9. The CDR3 DNA reads as TGCGCCAGCAGCGCCGCGGGACAGGGAGAAACTGAAGCTTTCTTT. This encodes CASSAAGQGETEAFF.